This is a list of T cell receptor beta chains from one sample in a study of pediatric ulcerative colitis. Sequencing used immunoSEQ multiplex PCR; TCRdb keeps in-frame clones, though not all of them. The sample includes about 35,000 clones, 80% to 90% seen only once; the top ten take around 0.96%. Sample: gut tissue. Receptors were obtained from a boy aged 5-17 years with mild ulcerative colitis. Both conserved end residues are part of each CDR3. D genes are given only for firm matches.

J: TRBJ1-2
D: -
V: TRBV11-3
DNA: TGTGCCAGCAGCCCCCTGGGAGGAAGCGGACCCTATGGCTACACCTTC
CDR3: CASSPLGGSGPYGYTF

J: TRBJ2-1
D: TRBD2
V: TRBV7-9
DNA: TGTGCCAGCAGCCGGGGAGGGGAGGCCTTTGATGAGCAGTTCTTC
CDR3: CASSRGGEAFDEQFF

J: TRBJ1-1
D: -
V: TRBV5-5
DNA: TGTGCCAGCAGCTTGGCCTCGGCAGGGGCCTTTACTGAAGCTTTCTTT
CDR3: CASSLASAGAFTEAFF

J: TRBJ1-1
D: -
V: TRBV7-2
DNA: TGTGCCAGCAGCTTAGTTACAGGGTCTGAAGCTTTCTTT
CDR3: CASSLVTGSEAFF

J: TRBJ2-1
D: TRBD2
V: TRBV28
DNA: TGTGCCAGCAGTTTTGGGACTAGCGGGGGCCCCAATGAGCAGTTCTTC
CDR3: CASSFGTSGGPNEQFF

J: TRBJ1-2
D: -
V: TRBV9
DNA: TGTGCCAGCAGCGCGTTCGGTAACCCCCGGGGGTGGGACTATGGCTACACCTTC
CDR3: CASSAFGNPRGWDYGYTF

J: TRBJ2-2
D: -
V: TRBV5-1
DNA: TGCGCCAGCAGAACAGGGAGGGCCGGGGAGCTGTTTTTT
CDR3: CASRTGRAGELFF

J: TRBJ2-1
D: TRBD1
V: TRBV19
DNA: TGTGCCAGTAGTATAGATGGGGACAGGGGCTACAATGAGCAGTTCTTC
CDR3: CASSIDGDRGYNEQFF

J: TRBJ1-2
D: TRBD1
V: TRBV29-1
DNA: TGCAGCGCCGGGACAGGGGAAACTAACTATGGCTACACCTTC
CDR3: CSAGTGETNYGYTF

J: TRBJ1-2
D: -
V: TRBV4-1
DNA: TGCGCCAGCAGCTGGGACAAGAACTATGGCTACACCTTC
CDR3: CASSWDKNYGYTF

J: TRBJ2-1
D: TRBD2
V: TRBV7-8
DNA: TGTGCCAGCAGCTTTAGCGGGGACGGCGATGAGCAGTTCTTC
CDR3: CASSFSGDGDEQFF

J: TRBJ1-2
D: TRBD1
V: TRBV5-1
DNA: TGCGCCAGCACCCCCGGGTTGGACAGGGAGAACGATGGCTACACCTTC
CDR3: CASTPGLDRENDGYTF

J: TRBJ1-1
D: -
V: TRBV5-1
DNA: TGCGCCAGCAGCTTGGAAGTTGGCAGAGAGAACACTGAAGCTTTCTTT
CDR3: CASSLEVGRENTEAFF

J: TRBJ1-3
D: -
V: TRBV5-1
DNA: TGCGCCAGCAGAGAAGCGAACAGAAACACCATATATTTT
CDR3: CASREANRNTIYF